These 4 T cell receptor beta chains were sequenced from one sample in a study of PD-1 blockade in classical Hodgkin lymphoma. The time point here: cycle 4 day 1 (C4D1), after five to seven weeks of nivolumab. All patients experienced relapse after autologous stem cell transplantation, and brentuximab vedotin exposure was variable. CD4+ T cells were purified from thawed PBMCs by negative selection. Profiled with immunoSEQ multiplex PCR; TCRdb holds only in-frame clones, not every one. The table has roughly 30,000 clones, 70% to 85% seen once. The specimen comprised CD4+ T cells from blood, sampled before the fourth cycle of nivolumab. Every receptor here comes from a human donor with classical Hodgkin lymphoma.

This chain uses TRBV7-9 with TRBJ1-2; D may be TRBD1 (5 bases). The CDR3 is 15 amino acids. The ends were cut back, 2 bases at V and 7 bases at J, with 17 bases in the middle. CDR1 is SEHNR, CDR2 FQNEAQ, per germline (reference sequence). The CDR3 DNA is TGTGCCAGCAGCTTACAGGGACCTCTACTTATTGGCTACACCTTC. Protein sequence: CASSLQGPLLIGYTF.

Only a few counts were recorded for this clone. The V call is TRBV5-1, the J call TRBJ2-1; D is perhaps TRBD2 (5 bases). Germline lookup yields CDR1 SGHRS and CDR2 YFSETQ. This CDR3 has 15 residues. V lost 0 bases and J lost 0, with 7 bases in between. The DNA for the CDR3 is TGCGCCAGCAGCTTGGACAGCGGCTCCTACAATGAGCAGTTCTTC. Translation: CASSLDSGSYNEQFF.

This clone was counted a single time. The V and J genes are TRBV6-5 and TRBJ1-2; D is unresolved. The CDR3 is 13 amino acids. Deletions cut 6 bases from V and 3 bases from J, with 11 bases between. Germline assignment: CDR1 MNHEY and CDR2 SVGAGI. CDR3 in amino acids: CASRTGNDYGYTF. CDR3 bases: TGTGCCAGCAGGACCGGGAATGACTATGGCTACACCTTC.

The chain carries TRBV7-9 and TRBJ1-1; maybe TRBD1 (5 bases). Germline CDR1 and CDR2: SEHNR and FQNEAQ (reference sequence). V was trimmed by 2 bases and J by 12 bases, leaving 19 bases between them. CDR3 length: 14 amino acids. Written as DNA, the CDR3 is TGTGCCAGCAGCTTATACCAGCAGGGTCGGGGGTCTTTCTTT. Residues: CASSLYQQGRGSFF.